Listed below are T cell receptor beta chains from one sample, sequenced in a study of metastatic and nonmetastatic thyroid tumors. TCRdb redid the clone calls on the PCR reads using MiXCR. The profile shows approximately 12,000 clones, roughly 33% of them singletons. Sequenced sample: tumor tissue. The source is a female donor with papillary thyroid cancer or a benign thyroid nodule (not recorded which). Some clones in this sample may be carry-over from other donors' samples. Both conserved end residues are part of each CDR3. A D gene is named only where the DNA matches it firmly. The size of a clone is reported for some rows only, either as once, few or many, or as a class for expanded clones.

D gene	clone size	J gene	V gene	CDR3 protein	CDR3 DNA
NA	NA	TRBJ2-1	TRBV6-1	CASGSGSYNDQFF	TGTGCCAGCGGAAGTGGGTCCTACAATGATCAGTTCTTC
NA	medium-sized	TRBJ1-5	TRBV27	CASSSPPGGQRHF	TGTGCCAGCAGTTCCCCCCCGGGGGGGCAAAGGCATTTT
TRBD2	many	TRBJ2-3	TRBV10-3	CAISESASGGTDTQYF	TGTGCCATCAGTGAGTCAGCTAGCGGGGGCACAGATACGCAGTATTTT
NA	few	TRBJ1-1	TRBV6-1	CASRTACQGIMNTEAFF	TGTGCCAGCAGAACGGCCTGCCAGGGGATTATGAACACTGAAGCTTTCTTT
TRBD2	NA	TRBJ2-1	TRBV11-2	CASSASGINEQFF	TGTGCCAGCAGCGCTAGCGGGATCAATGAGCAGTTCTTC
TRBD1	few	TRBJ2-4	TRBV27	CASSRDRGSNIQYF	TGTGCCAGCAGTCGGGACAGGGGGTCAAACATTCAGTACTTC
TRBD1	NA	TRBJ1-2	TRBV5-1	CGSSSRTGRTYGYTF	TGCGGCAGCAGCTCACGGACAGGGCGGACCTATGGCTACACCTTC
NA	medium-sized	TRBJ1-2	TRBV27	CASTMSASNYGYTF	TGTGCCAGCACCATGTCAGCCTCTAACTATGGCTACACCTTC
NA	medium-sized	TRBJ2-1	TRBV19	CASSLGGPGNEQFF	TGTGCCAGTAGTTTGGGCGGCCCCGGGAATGAGCAGTTCTTC
NA	few	TRBJ1-5	TRBV19	CASSILRSGTYSIQPQHF	TGTGCCAGTAGTATTTTGCGTTCGGGGACGTATAGCATTCAGCCCCAGCATTTT
NA	many	TRBJ2-2	TRBV9	CASSVTGNTGELFF	TGTGCCAGCAGCGTAACAGGAAACACCGGGGAGCTGTTTTTT
TRBD2	many	TRBJ2-5	TRBV30	CAWTPLAGVETQYF	TGTGCCTGGACCCCGCTAGCGGGAGTAGAGACCCAGTACTTC
NA	many	TRBJ2-5	TRBV12-3/TRBV12-4	CASSQGRGETQYF	TGTGCCAGCAGCCAGGGAAGGGGGGAGACCCAGTACTTC
NA	NA	TRBJ2-7	TRBV28	CASSAYYEQYF	TGTGCCAGCAGTGCCTACTACGAGCAGTACTTC
TRBD1	NA	TRBJ2-7	TRBV20-1	CSARREGALYEQYF	TGCAGTGCTAGACGTGAGGGGGCGCTTTACGAGCAGTACTTC
NA	NA	TRBJ2-7	TRBV27	CASSSRRATGKYEQYF	TGTGCCAGCAGTTCAAGGAGGGCGACGGGTAAATACGAGCAGTACTTC
TRBD1	NA	TRBJ1-5	TRBV6-1	CASSGQGRIRQPQHF	TGTGCCAGCAGTGGACAGGGAAGAATTCGTCAGCCCCAGCATTTT
TRBD1	NA	TRBJ1-2	TRBV10-3	CATTTGQSGYTF	TGTGCCACCACGACAGGGCAGAGTGGCTACACCTTC
NA	many	TRBJ2-7	TRBV3-1	CASSSVYEQYF	TGTGCCAGCAGCTCTGTCTACGAGCAGTACTTC
NA	medium-sized	TRBJ1-1	TRBV9	CASSDPGEAFF	TGTGCCAGCAGCGACCCGGGGGAAGCTTTCTTT
TRBD1	NA	TRBJ2-5	TRBV6-2/TRBV6-3	CASRRGQGVQETQYF	TGTGCCAGCAGGCGGGGACAGGGAGTCCAAGAGACCCAGTACTTC
TRBD2	NA	TRBJ2-3	TRBV11-2	CASSQGLAGGRTQYF	TGTGCCAGCAGCCAGGGACTAGCGGGGGGAAGGACGCAGTATTTT
NA	many	TRBJ2-5	TRBV18	CASSRVRGGQETQYF	TGTGCCAGCTCCCGGGTCCGCGGAGGCCAAGAGACCCAGTACTTC
TRBD2	NA	TRBJ2-5	TRBV15	CATSSSGRGETQYF	TGTGCCACCAGCAGTAGCGGGAGGGGCGAGACCCAGTACTTC
NA	few	TRBJ2-7	TRBV27	CASDYEQYF	TGTGCCAGCGACTACGAGCAGTACTTC
TRBD1	few	TRBJ2-7	TRBV6-1	CASSFGTGSEQYF	TGTGCCAGCAGTTTTGGGACAGGGTCCGAGCAGTACTTC
NA	NA	TRBJ1-1	TRBV6-1	CASTPSDMNTEAFF	TGTGCCAGCACGCCCAGCGACATGAACACTGAAGCTTTCTTT
NA	few	TRBJ1-5	TRBV6-1	CASSPQTGWNQPQHF	TGTGCCAGCAGCCCTCAAACAGGGTGGAATCAGCCCCAGCATTTT
NA	NA	TRBJ2-7	TRBV11-2	CASSYSSGWAGESYEQYF	TGTGCCAGCAGCTACTCATCGGGCTGGGCAGGGGAGTCCTACGAGCAGTACTTC
TRBD1	medium-sized	TRBJ1-6	TRBV27	CASSPQGTANSPLHF	TGTGCCAGCAGTCCACAGGGGACAGCCAATTCACCCCTCCACTTT
NA	NA	TRBJ2-7	TRBV6-2/TRBV6-3	CASRKTPTYEQYF	TGTGCCAGCAGGAAGACTCCAACCTACGAGCAGTACTTC
NA	medium-sized	TRBJ1-1	TRBV28	CASSTALPNTEAFF	TGTGCCAGCAGTACAGCGTTACCGAACACTGAAGCTTTCTTT
NA	few	TRBJ2-7	TRBV6-2/TRBV6-3	CATLSSPAAPVLEQYF	TGTGCCACCCTCTCCTCTCCAGCGGCCCCCGTCCTAGAGCAGTACTTC